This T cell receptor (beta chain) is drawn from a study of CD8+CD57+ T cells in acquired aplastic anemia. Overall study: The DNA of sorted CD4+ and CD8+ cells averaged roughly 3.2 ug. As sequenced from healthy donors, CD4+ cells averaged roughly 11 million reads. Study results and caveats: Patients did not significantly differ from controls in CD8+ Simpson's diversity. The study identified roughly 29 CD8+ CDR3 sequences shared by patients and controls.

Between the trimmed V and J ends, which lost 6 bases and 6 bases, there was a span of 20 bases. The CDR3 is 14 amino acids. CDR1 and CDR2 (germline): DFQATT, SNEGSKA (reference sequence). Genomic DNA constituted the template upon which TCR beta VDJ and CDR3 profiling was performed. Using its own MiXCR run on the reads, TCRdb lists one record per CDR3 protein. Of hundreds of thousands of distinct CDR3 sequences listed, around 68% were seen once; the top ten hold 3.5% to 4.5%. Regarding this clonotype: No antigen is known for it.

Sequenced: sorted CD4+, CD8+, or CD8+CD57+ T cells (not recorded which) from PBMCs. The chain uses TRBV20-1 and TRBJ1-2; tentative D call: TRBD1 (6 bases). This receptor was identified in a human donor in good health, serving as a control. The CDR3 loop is CSATGLAGGHGYTF. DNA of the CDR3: TGCAGTGCCACGGGACTAGCGGGGGGGCATGGCTACACCTTC.